These 18 T cell receptor beta chains share one sample of origin, sequenced in a study of identical twins. TCRdb itself ran the 5' RACE reads through MiXCR, one entry per CDR3 protein. The sample shows 200,000 to 250,000 distinct CDR3 sequences, roughly 13% of them seen only once. This same sample was also part of a study on yellow fever vaccine responses in identical twins.

The specimen sequenced was memory (CD45RO+) T cells sorted from blood. All receptors come from a woman aged 18-29 years in good health.

The rearrangement uses TRBV3-1 and TRBJ2-7; D gene unclear. The CDR3 length is 12 residues. V lost 4 bases to trimming and J lost 4 bases, with 8 bases between them. Germline CDR1 LGHDT, CDR2 YNNKEL (reference sequence). CDR3 sequence reads: CASSRSIYEQYF. The CDR3 DNA sequence: TGTGCCAGCAGCCGATCCATTTACGAGCAGTACTTC.

This clonotype was detected a few times. The chain uses TRBV7-8 and TRBJ2-7; D might be TRBD1 (6 bases). The CDR3 has 15 residues. V gave up 7 bases and J gave up 1 base, with 17 bases separating them. Germline CDR1 reads SGHVS; CDR2 reads FQNEAQ. Written as DNA, the CDR3 is TGTGCCAGCACAAATTCCGGGACACAGTCCTACGAGCAGTACTTC. It specifies CASTNSGTQSYEQYF.

This clonotype has just one count. The chain employs TRBV7-9 and TRBJ2-1; no reliable D call. With 5 bases removed from V and 9 bases from J, the gap between germline ends came to 8 bases. This CDR3 is built from 11 residues. Looked up from germline, CDR1 is SEHNR and CDR2 is FQNEAQ (reference sequence). For the CDR3, the DNA is TGTGCCAGCAGCCCTCAAACTGAGCAGTTCTTC. Protein: CASSPQTEQFF.

The rearrangement joins TRBV12-3 or TRBV12-4 to TRBJ2-1, with D hard to call. The CDR3 is 14 residues long. Trimming took off 5 bases at V and 5 bases at J, with 13 bases between the two ends. The CDR3 region has the DNA TGTGCCAGCAGTCCGTTAACCGGGCACAATGAGCAGTTCTTC. Its translation: CASSPLTGHNEQFF.

This clonotype was counted ten times or more. The chain employs TRBV5-6 and TRBJ2-3; 9 bases align to TRBD2. Unmatched junction bases numbered 4, after V lost 0 bases and J lost 2 bases. Germline CDR1 SGHDT, CDR2 YYEEEE. CDR3 size: 16 residues. The CDR3: CASSLAGGRATDTQYF. In DNA form, the CDR3 reads TGTGCCAGCAGCTTGGCCGGCGGGAGGGCCACAGATACGCAGTATTTT.

In this sample, this clonotype turned up many times. The chain carries TRBV6-2 or TRBV6-3 and TRBJ2-4; 8 bases map to TRBD2. This CDR3 region has 14 residues. Germline CDR1 reads MNHEY; CDR2 reads SVGEGT. J was trimmed by 6 bases and V by 6 bases; bases with no gene match: 7. The chain's CDR3 is CASRRAGAGNIQYF. DNA of the CDR3: TGTGCCAGCAGACGAGCGGGAGCGGGAAACATTCAGTACTTC.

This clonotype was found a few times. V usage is TRBV5-6 and J usage is TRBJ2-7, with 10 bases aligning to TRBD1. The V gene end was trimmed by 4 bases and the J gene end by 3 bases; junction bases not matched to a gene: 4. The CDR3 is 14 residues long. Germline V CDR1 and CDR2: SGHDT, YYEEEE. CDR3 in DNA: TGTGCCAGCAGCCAGACAGGGGGCGGCTACGAGCAGTACTTC. Translating it yields CASSQTGGGYEQYF. Looking up the rest from reference TRBV5-6 and TRBJ2-7 gives the full variable domain: DAGVTQSPTHLIKTRGQQVTLRCSPKSGHDTVSWYQQALGQGPQFIFQYYEEEERQRGNFPDRFSGHQFPNYSSELNVNALLLGDSALYLCASSQTGGGYEQYFGPGTRLTVT.

This clonotype appeared a few times. The V call is TRBV20-1, the J call TRBJ2-1; TRBD2 matches at 8 bases. V was clipped by 1 base and J by 7 bases; unmatched bases: 12. Germline V gene data show CDR1 as DFQATT and CDR2 as SNEGSKA (reference sequence). The CDR3 loop spans 16 amino acids. The CDR3 DNA sequence: TGCAGTGCTAGAGTCGTGAGCGGGAGTAGAGGGAATGAGCAGTTCTTC. Encoded protein: CSARVVSGSRGNEQFF.

This clonotype was counted only a few times. V gene TRBV29-1 combines with J gene TRBJ2-4; no firm D call. Germline-derived CDR1 and CDR2 are SQVTM and ANQGSEA. CDR3 size: 14 residues. Trimming took 6 bases from V and 0 from J, leaving 12 bases between them. CDR3 sequence (DNA): TGCAGCGTAAGGGTCGCGCTAGCCAAAAACATTCAGTACTTC. It yields the protein CSVRVALAKNIQYF.

This clonotype was counted a few times. V usage is TRBV6-1 and J usage is TRBJ2-5; 7 nucleotides agree with TRBD1. The ends lost 5 bases at V and 1 base at J; junction bases unmatched: 7. This CDR3 is built from 15 residues. Germline CDR1 and CDR2: MNHNS and SASEGT. CDR3 DNA: TGTGCCAGCAGTAGGTACAGGGGCCGCCAAGAGACCCAGTACTTC. It is translated as CASSRYRGRQETQYF.

The V call is TRBV5-5, the J call TRBJ2-3; maybe TRBD1 (6 bases). This CDR3 is built from 16 residues. V was shortened by 4 bases and J by 2 bases, with 17 bases between the two germline ends. The germline gives CDR1 SGHKS, CDR2 YYEKEE (reference sequence). The CDR3 bases are TGTGCCAGCAGCACTGTAAGGGGGAGAGCCACAGATACGCAGTATTTT. Its protein product is CASSTVRGRATDTQYF.

This clonotype was observed a handful of times. This CDR3 is CATERDGNYGYTF. CDR3 in DNA: TGTGCCACGGAAAGGGACGGCAACTATGGCTACACCTTC. The chain carries TRBV10-3 and TRBJ1-2, with D perhaps TRBD1 (5 bases). Germline assignment: CDR1 ENHRY and CDR2 SYGVKD. The CDR3 runs to 13 residues. Deletions cut 10 bases from V and 2 bases from J, with 14 bases between.

This clonotype has more than one count but fewer than ten. CDR3 sequence: CASTMTGPGGELFF. The CDR3, as DNA: TGTGCCAGCACGATGACAGGGCCGGGAGGGGAGCTGTTTTTT. The chain has TRBV2 and TRBJ2-2; 7 nucleotides match TRBD1. This CDR3 contains 14 residues. Germline lookup yields CDR1 SNHLY and CDR2 FYNNEI. The J segment lost 8 bases and the V segment lost 7 bases, leaving 10 bases of the junction unmatched. Complete variable domain (other parts from reference TRBV2 and TRBJ2-2): EPEVTQTPSHQVTQMGQEVILRCVPISNHLYFYWYRQILGQKVEFLVSFYNNEISEKSEIFDDQFSVERPDGSNFTLKIRSTKLEDSAMYFCASTMTGPGGELFFGEGSRLTVL.

In its sample, this clonotype was seen a few times. The chain uses TRBV7-2 and TRBJ2-7; TRBD1 agrees at 7 bases. The germline CDR1 and CDR2 sequences are SGHTA and FQGNSA. V shed 3 bases, J shed 4 bases, and the junction held 9 bases outside the gene matches. The CDR3 has 15 residues. The CDR3 DNA follows: TGTGCCAGCAGCTTGGAAGGGACAGAGTTATACGAGCAGTACTTC. Protein product: CASSLEGTELYEQYF.

This chain joins TRBV7-8 and TRBJ2-5; 9 bases line up with TRBD2. Germline V lookup: CDR1 SGHVS, CDR2 FQNEAQ. V dropped 1 base and J dropped 1; count of bases not matched to a gene: 4. The CDR3 consists of 16 residues. DNA of the CDR3: TGTGCCAGCAGCTTAGATCTAGCGGGACTCCAAGAGACCCAGTACTTC. Protein sequence: CASSLDLAGLQETQYF.

This clonotype has only a few counts. The V gene is TRBV5-1, the J gene TRBJ2-3, with 10 bases aligning to TRBD2. Germline CDR1 SGHRS, CDR2 YFSETQ. V gave up 4 bases and J gave up 4 bases; unmatched junction bases: 9. CDR3 size: 16 residues. The CDR3: CASSPRGSGRSDTQYF. The CDR3 DNA reads TGCGCCAGCAGCCCGCGTGGTAGCGGGAGGTCAGATACGCAGTATTTT.

The chain joins TRBV5-1 to TRBJ2-3, with 7 bases identical to TRBD1. Trimming took 4 bases from V and 2 from J; bases not matched to a gene: 4. Germline loops: CDR1 SGHRS, CDR2 YFSETQ. The CDR3 spans 14 residues. In DNA form, the CDR3 reads TGCGCCAGCAGCCCGGGACAGTCCACAGATACGCAGTATTTT. The encoded protein is CASSPGQSTDTQYF.

The chain combines TRBV20-1 with TRBJ2-3, with 8 bases aligning to TRBD2. V dropped 3 bases and J dropped 2; count of bases not matched to a gene: 7. The germline V gene encodes CDR1 DFQATT and CDR2 SNEGSKA (reference sequence). The CDR3 is 15 residues long. DNA of the CDR3: TGCAGTGCTAGGGTTAGCGGGATGATCACAGATACGCAGTATTTT. Protein: CSARVSGMITDTQYF.